This TCR beta chain was found in a study of regulatory T cells in long-lasting Graves disease. Regarding the study as a whole: With persistent disease, TRBV28, TRBJ1-2 and TRBJ2-5 were the favored segments.

The CDR3 has 17 amino acids. Per germline, CDR1 DFQATT and CDR2 SNEGSKA (reference sequence). Trimming cost V 1 base and J 7 bases, with 20 bases left between them. Time point in this sample: newly diagnosed GD, antithyroid drugs for less than 3 months. PBMCs provided the RNA from which the TCR library was made. This clonotype showed up just a few times. What it binds is not known. Arm-PCR of CDR3 regions and iRepertoire HTBI primers were the basis on which TCR beta libraries were built. Using its own MiXCR run on the multiplex PCR reads, TCRdb lists one record per CDR3 protein. Of about 420,000 distinct CDR3 sequences listed, roughly 15% are singletons. Another study also made use of these data, one on T cells in Graves' hyperthyroidism and ophthalmopathy. That report notes: Peripheral blood also featured most of the thyroid clonotypes expanded above 0.001.

The chain employs TRBV20-1 and TRBJ1-6, with TRBD1 as a possible D gene (6 bases). This specimen was peripheral blood mononuclear cells (PBMCs), taken at new diagnosis, from a patient treated with antithyroid drugs. The TCR sequence derives from a woman between 18 and 30 years old with Graves disease. The CDR3 spells CSARGLVGGTLNSPLHF. CDR3 coding DNA: TGCAGTGCTAGAGGATTGGTAGGGGGGACACTCAATTCACCCCTCCACTTT.